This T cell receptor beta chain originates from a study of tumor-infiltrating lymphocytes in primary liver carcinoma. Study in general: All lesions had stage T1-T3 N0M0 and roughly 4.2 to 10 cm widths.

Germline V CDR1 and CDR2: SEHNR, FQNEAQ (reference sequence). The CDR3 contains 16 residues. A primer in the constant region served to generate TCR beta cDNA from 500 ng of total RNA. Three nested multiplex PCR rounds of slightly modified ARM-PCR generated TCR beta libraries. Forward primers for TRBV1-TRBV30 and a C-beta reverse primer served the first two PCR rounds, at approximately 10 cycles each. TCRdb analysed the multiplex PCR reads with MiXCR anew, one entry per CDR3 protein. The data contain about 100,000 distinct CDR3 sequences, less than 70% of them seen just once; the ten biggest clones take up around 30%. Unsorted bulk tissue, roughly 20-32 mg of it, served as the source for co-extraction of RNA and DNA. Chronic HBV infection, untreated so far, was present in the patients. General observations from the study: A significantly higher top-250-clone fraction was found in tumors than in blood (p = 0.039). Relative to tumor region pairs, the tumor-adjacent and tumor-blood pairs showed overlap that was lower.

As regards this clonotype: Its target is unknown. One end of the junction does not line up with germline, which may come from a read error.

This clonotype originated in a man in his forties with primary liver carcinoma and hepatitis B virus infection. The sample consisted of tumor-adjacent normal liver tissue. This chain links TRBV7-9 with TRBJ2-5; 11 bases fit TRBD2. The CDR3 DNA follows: TGTGCCAACAGCCCCCCCGTAGCGGGAGGGGTGAATACCCAGTACTTC. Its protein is CANSPPVAGGVNTQYF.